What follows is one TCR beta chain and its context. Here immunoSEQ multiplex PCR was the method, and the copy in TCRdb shows in-frame clones only, minus some. The table has 110,000 to 150,000 clones, roughly 92% seen once; the top ten hold over 9%. This record belongs to a study of control samples from healthy donors and cancer patients. Trimming removed 5 bases from V and 11 bases from J; junction bases left unmatched: 6. CDR3 length: 12 amino acids. The origin of this receptor is a man under 40 in good health. The source material was blood. This chain links TRBV12-3 or TRBV12-4 with TRBJ1-5; 7 nucleotides agree with TRBD1. CDR3: CASSKQGRSQHF. In DNA, the CDR3 is TGTGCCAGCAGTAAACAGGGGAGGTCCCAGCATTTT.